The present TCR beta chain was sequenced within a study of blood T cell repertoires in COVID-19. About the study: COVID-19 samples collected from the United States, Italy and Spain covered acute and convalescent phases.

Each recovered donor of Cohort 3 presented with two negative PCRs, clearance, or symptom resolution. Sequenced by immunoSEQ multiplex PCR; TCRdb stores in-frame clones only, minus some. The sample holds roughly 200,000 clones, 88% seen once. This clonotype originated in a woman aged 25 to 45 who had recovered from COVID-19. The sample comprised PBMCs or T cells enriched from blood (not recorded which).

The CDR3 protein is CASSVQDTNYGYTF. The DNA for the CDR3 is TGTGCCAGCAGCGTACAGGACACTAACTATGGCTACACCTTC. The chain joins TRBV9 to TRBJ1-2; D is perhaps TRBD1 (5 bases). The CDR3 runs 14 residues. Trimming stripped 1 base from V and 0 bases from J, with 7 bases between. From germline, CDR1 is SGDLS and CDR2 YYNGEE.